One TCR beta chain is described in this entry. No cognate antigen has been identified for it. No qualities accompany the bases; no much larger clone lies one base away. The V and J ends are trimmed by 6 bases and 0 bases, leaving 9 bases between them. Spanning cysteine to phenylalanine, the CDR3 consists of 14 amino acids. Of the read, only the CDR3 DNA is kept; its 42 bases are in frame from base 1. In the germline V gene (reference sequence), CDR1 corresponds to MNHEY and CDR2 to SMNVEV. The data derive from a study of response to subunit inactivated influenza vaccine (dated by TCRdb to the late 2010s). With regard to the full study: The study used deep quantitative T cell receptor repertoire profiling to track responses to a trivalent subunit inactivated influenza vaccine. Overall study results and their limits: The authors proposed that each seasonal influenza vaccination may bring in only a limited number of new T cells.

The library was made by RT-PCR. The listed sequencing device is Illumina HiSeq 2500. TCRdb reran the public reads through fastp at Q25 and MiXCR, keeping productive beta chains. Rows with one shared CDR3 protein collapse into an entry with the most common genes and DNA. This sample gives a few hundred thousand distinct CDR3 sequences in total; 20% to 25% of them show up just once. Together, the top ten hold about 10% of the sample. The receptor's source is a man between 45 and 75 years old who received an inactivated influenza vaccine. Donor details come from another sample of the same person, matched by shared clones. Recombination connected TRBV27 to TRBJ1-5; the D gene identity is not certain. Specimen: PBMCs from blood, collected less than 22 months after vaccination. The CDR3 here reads CASRSHSSNQPQHF. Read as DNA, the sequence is TGTGCCAGCAGGAGTCATAGTAGCAATCAGCCCCAGCATTTT.